This note documents a single TCR beta chain sequence. The assay was immunoSEQ multiplex PCR, and TCRdb's table has in-frame clones only and misses some. The sample shows about 140,000 clones, about four fifths of them seen only once. These data are taken from a study of blood T cell repertoires in COVID-19. The CDR3 sequence is 15 residues long. CDR1 is KGHSH, CDR2 LQKENI, per germline. V was trimmed by 2 bases and J by 0 bases, leaving 10 bases between them. This sequence joins TRBV18 and TRBJ1-1; D unclear. The sequencing input was PBMCs or T cells enriched from blood (not recorded which). The clonotype originates from a woman between 45 and 65 years old with acute COVID-19. The CDR3 is CASSPREYMNTEAFF. The CDR3 nucleotides are TGTGCCAGCTCACCAAGGGAGTACATGAACACTGAAGCTTTCTTT.